This record looks at one T cell receptor (beta chain) sequence and its context. The data are from a study of identical twins. Template switching introduced a universal primer site, and the cDNA bore unique molecular identifiers. MiXCR was run by TCRdb on the 5' RACE reads, yielding one entry per CDR3 protein. The sample includes roughly 720,000 distinct CDR3 sequences, 15% to 20% of them seen just once. There are 19 residues in the CDR3. Germline values: CDR1 MNHNS, CDR2 SASEGT. The V end was cut by 2 bases, the J end by 0 bases, with 21 bases between. The same data also went into a second study, on T cells expressing NK-cell markers.

The TCR comes from a woman aged 18 to 35 in good health. Sequenced: PBMCs. The chain carries TRBV6-1 and TRBJ2-3, with D perhaps TRBD1 or TRBD2 (5 bases each). The chain's CDR3 is CASSEHPLVRGTSTDTQYF. DNA for the CDR3: TGTGCCAGCAGTGAACATCCGTTAGTTCGGGGCACTAGCACAGATACGCAGTATTTT.